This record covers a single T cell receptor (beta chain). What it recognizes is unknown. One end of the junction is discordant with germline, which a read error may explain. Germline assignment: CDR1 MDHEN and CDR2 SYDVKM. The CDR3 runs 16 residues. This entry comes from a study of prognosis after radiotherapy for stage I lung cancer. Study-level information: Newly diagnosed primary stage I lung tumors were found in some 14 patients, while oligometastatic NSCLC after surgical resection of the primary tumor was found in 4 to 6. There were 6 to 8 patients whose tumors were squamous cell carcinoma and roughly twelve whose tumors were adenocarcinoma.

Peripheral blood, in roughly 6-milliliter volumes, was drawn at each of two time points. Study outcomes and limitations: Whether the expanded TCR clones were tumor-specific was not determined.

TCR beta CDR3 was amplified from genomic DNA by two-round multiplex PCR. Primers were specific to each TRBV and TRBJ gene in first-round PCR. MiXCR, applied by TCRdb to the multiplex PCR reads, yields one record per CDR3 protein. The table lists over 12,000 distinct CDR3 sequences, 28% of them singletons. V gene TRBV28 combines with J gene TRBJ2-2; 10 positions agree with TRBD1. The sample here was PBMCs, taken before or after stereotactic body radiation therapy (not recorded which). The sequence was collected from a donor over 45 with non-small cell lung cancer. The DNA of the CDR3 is TGTGCCAACACCCCCCCGGGACAGGGGTTCACCTGGGAGCTGTTTTTT. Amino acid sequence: CANTPPGQGFTWELFF.